This T cell receptor beta chain was sequenced for a study of Ad26.COV2.S vaccination and SARS-CoV-2 variants. Across the whole study: Recipients of Ad26.COV2.S got it intramuscularly, once or twice 56 days apart. Study-wide points: Vaccine recipients and placebo recipients showed similar non-spike TCR breadth. There was a possibility that the TCR breadth and depth analyses underestimated total T cell responses.

Treatment here: over 15 received Ad26.COV2.S at low or high dose, single or two shots; roughly 5 received placebo; per-sample allocation not given. Samples came from day 63 after the first vaccine or placebo injection. Vaccination used an Ad26 vector expressing Wuhan-strain SARS-CoV-2 spike. About this clone itself: Antigen specificity is unknown.

The table came from immunoSEQ multiplex PCR; TCRdb's copy has only in-frame clones and leaves some out. Here the sample spans around 400,000 clones, roughly four fifths being singletons. This CDR3 comprises 17 residues. The V end lost 2 bases, the J end lost 4 bases, and 15 bases lay between the germline ends. Germline V gene data show CDR1 as MNHEY and CDR2 as SMNVEV (reference sequence). This sample comprised peripheral blood, obtained in a trial of Ad26.COV2.S vaccine versus placebo. The chain couples TRBV27 to TRBJ2-6; perhaps TRBD1 as D (6 bases). This receptor was taken from a person between 18 and 60 years old who received the Ad26.COV2.S COVID-19 vaccine or a placebo. CDR3 sequence reads: CASSLNRVVGGANVLTF. DNA for the CDR3: TGTGCCAGCAGTTTAAACAGGGTGGTCGGCGGGGCCAACGTCCTGACTTTC.